This T cell receptor beta chain was identified in a study of blood T cell repertoires in COVID-19. On the study more broadly: COVID-19 samples from acute and convalescent phases originated in the United States, Italy and Spain. The analysed material was cDNA or gDNA that came from T cells, B-cell-depleted T cells, or PBMCs.

V lost 1 base to trimming and J lost 2 bases; unmatched junction nucleotides: 3. CDR3 length: 16 amino acids. Germline V gene sequence: CDR1 MNHEY, CDR2 SMNVEV (reference sequence). Original methodology: Amplification from reference gene primers served as the basis for estimated nucleated cell counts. Libraries were prepared by immunoSEQ multiplex PCR; TCRdb keeps only in-frame clonotypes and omits some of them. V and J calls and clone size come straight from that table; D and trimming were deduced from the DNA. The sample contains 45,000 to 60,000 clones, approximately 91% of which appear only once.

The sequenced material came from peripheral blood. The chain employs TRBV27 and TRBJ1-5; 9 nucleotides line up with TRBD1. The receptor's source is a man aged 50 to 60 with acute or convalescent COVID-19. CDR3 loop: CASSLWTGDRNQPQHF. Here the CDR3 DNA reads TGTGCCAGCAGTTTATGGACAGGGGACCGCAATCAGCCCCAGCATTTT.